A selection of T cell receptor beta chains follows, all from one sample in a study of blood T cell repertoires in COVID-19. Clones were read by immunoSEQ multiplex PCR, and TCRdb kept only the in-frame ones, dropping some. The table lists around 100,000 clones, 80% to 95% of them singletons. The sequencing input was peripheral blood. Receptors were obtained from a man between 18 and 35 years old with COVID-19, enrolled during active disease. The CDR3 runs from the conserved cysteine through the conserved F or W. The order of the fields is V gene, D gene, J gene, CDR3 length, clone size, CDR3 protein, CDR3 DNA. D genes are given only for firm matches. Part of the rows lack a size; the others show once, few, many or a class for expanded clones.

TRBV18	TRBD1	TRBJ2-1	16	.	CASSRDRGGQHNEQFF	TGTGCCAGCTCACGGGACAGGGGAGGGCAACACAATGAGCAGTTCTTC
TRBV6-5	.	TRBJ2-2	14	.	CASSWEVASRELFF	TGTGCCAGCAGTTGGGAGGTGGCGTCACGGGAGCTGTTTTTT
TRBV3-1/TRBV3-2	TRBD2	TRBJ2-5	15	once	CASSQVRLAEETQYF	TGTGCCAGCAGCCAAGTACGGCTAGCGGAAGAGACCCAGTACTTC
TRBV4-2	TRBD1	TRBJ2-7	15	.	CASSQDGQGVREQYF	TGTGCCAGCAGCCAAGATGGACAGGGGGTCCGTGAGCAGTACTTC
TRBV6-5	TRBD1	TRBJ1-1	15	.	CASSYTGTGTTEAFF	TGTGCCAGCAGTTACACTGGGACAGGGACCACTGAAGCTTTCTTT
TRBV2	.	TRBJ1-2	12	.	CASTVRDYGYTF	TGTGCCAGCACCGTCCGGGACTATGGCTACACCTTC
TRBV19	.	TRBJ1-5	14	once	CASSISPTNQPQHF	TGTGCCAGTAGTATCTCTCCAACTAATCAGCCCCAGCATTTT
TRBV7-8	TRBD1	TRBJ1-1	16	.	CASSLRDRGSNTEAFF	TGTGCCAGCAGCCTCCGGGACAGGGGGTCGAACACTGAAGCTTTCTTT
TRBV7-7	TRBD1	TRBJ2-3	16	.	CASSLGSGTGVDTQYF	TGTGCTAGCAGCTTAGGTAGCGGGACAGGGGTAGATACGCAGTATTTT
TRBV30	.	TRBJ2-7	14	.	CAWSVPGHEFPADF	TGTGCCTGGAGTGTACCAGGACACGAATTCCCCGCGGACTTC
TRBV7-3	.	TRBJ2-7	15	few	CASSLRAGPSYEQYF	TGTGCCAGCAGCTTACGAGCGGGCCCCTCCTACGAGCAGTACTTC
TRBV7-9	.	TRBJ1-3	17	.	CASSSRVSGVAGNTIYF	TGTGCCAGCAGCTCCCGGGTCTCGGGGGTGGCTGGAAACACCATATATTTT
TRBV7-9	.	TRBJ1-2	15	once	CASSPTRAGLGGYTF	TGTGCCAGCAGCCCGACAAGGGCGGGTTTGGGTGGCTACACCTTC
TRBV6-1	.	TRBJ2-4	15	.	CASSELRLAKNIQYF	TGTGCCAGCAGTGAATTGCGGCTAGCCAAAAACATTCAGTACTTC
TRBV27	.	TRBJ1-6	14	.	CASSSGPRRSPLHF	TGTGCCAGCAGTTCAGGCCCCCGTCGCTCACCCCTCCACTTT
TRBV5-1	.	TRBJ1-4	14	.	CASSFGHPNEKLLF	TGCGCCAGCAGCTTCGGACATCCTAATGAAAAACTGCTTTTT
TRBV6-5	.	TRBJ1-4	13	.	CASSYRTAEKLFF	TGTGCCAGCAGTTACAGGACAGCTGAAAAACTGTTTTTT
TRBV12-3/TRBV12-4	TRBD1	TRBJ2-7	13	.	CASRGTGRDEQYF	TGTGCCAGCAGGGGGACAGGGAGGGACGAGCAGTACTTC
TRBV11-2	TRBD1	TRBJ1-4	17	.	CASSLEFGQGGNEKLFF	TGTGCCAGCAGCTTAGAATTTGGACAGGGAGGTAATGAAAAACTGTTTTTT
TRBV7-2	.	TRBJ2-2	14	.	CASSVRTGLGELFF	TGTGCCAGCAGCGTCCGCACAGGGCTCGGGGAGCTGTTTTTT
TRBV7-9	TRBD1	TRBJ2-7	14	.	CASSFRTGGYEQYF	TGTGCCAGCAGCTTCCGGACAGGGGGCTACGAGCAGTACTTC
TRBV4-1	TRBD2	TRBJ2-2	18	.	CASSSGLAGAWRTGELFF	TGCGCCAGCAGCTCTGGACTAGCGGGGGCCTGGCGCACCGGGGAGCTGTTTTTT
TRBV2	TRBD1	TRBJ1-1	13	.	CASNRQGNTEAFF	TGTGCCAGCAACCGACAGGGTAACACTGAAGCTTTCTTT
TRBV28	TRBD1	TRBJ2-7	13	.	CASTRDRGDEQYF	TGTGCCAGCACCCGGGACAGGGGGGACGAGCAGTACTTC
TRBV30	.	TRBJ1-5	13	.	CAWSTEPNQPQHF	TGTGCCTGGAGTACGGAGCCTAATCAGCCCCAGCATTTT
TRBV7-2	TRBD1	TRBJ2-1	17	once	CASSLDTGQGPYNEQFF	TGTGCCAGCAGCCTCGATACGGGACAGGGCCCCTACAATGAGCAGTTCTTC